This is a list of T cell receptor beta chains from one sample in a study of T cells in Graves' hyperthyroidism and ophthalmopathy. Using its own MiXCR run on the multiplex PCR reads, TCRdb lists one record per CDR3 protein. The sample records 500,000 to 650,000 distinct CDR3 sequences, 13% to 15% being singletons. The sample taken for sequencing was blood. These receptors all stem from a woman aged 40 to 50 with Graves' hyperthyroidism. Each CDR3 is given with its conserved first and last residue. The order of the fields is J gene, D gene, clone size, V gene, CDR3 protein, CDR3 DNA. A D gene is named only where the DNA matches it firmly. Size is omitted from some rows. Given values are once, few, many or a class for expanded clones.

J: TRBJ2-2
D: TRBD2
size: -
V: TRBV20-1
CDR3: CSALTGERLAGVRDTGELFF
DNA: TGCAGTGCCCTGACAGGGGAGAGACTAGCGGGAGTGAGGGACACCGGGGAGCTGTTTTTT

J: TRBJ2-1
D: -
size: many
V: TRBV5-1
CDR3: CASSSDPMSSYNEQFF
DNA: TGCGCCAGCAGCTCGGACCCAATGAGCTCCTACAATGAGCAGTTCTTC

J: TRBJ1-2
D: -
size: -
V: TRBV3-1
CDR3: CASSQAAYSGYTF
DNA: TGTGCCAGCAGCCAAGCTGCGTATTCGGGCTACACCTTC

J: TRBJ2-2
D: TRBD2
size: many
V: TRBV12-3/TRBV12-4
CDR3: CASSFKGASGRAGTGELFF
DNA: TGTGCCAGCAGTTTCAAGGGGGCTAGCGGGAGGGCGGGCACCGGGGAGCTGTTTTTT

J: TRBJ2-7
D: TRBD1
size: -
V: TRBV19
CDR3: CASSFTGQGNYEQYF
DNA: TGTGCCAGTAGTTTTACGGGACAGGGGAACTACGAGCAGTACTTC

J: TRBJ2-5
D: -
size: few
V: TRBV9
CDR3: CASSPDTYQETQYF
DNA: TGTGCCAGCAGCCCAGACACTTACCAAGAGACCCAGTACTTC

J: TRBJ1-1
D: -
size: -
V: TRBV4-1
CDR3: CASSQENWQNTEAFF
DNA: TGCGCCAGCAGCCAAGAAAACTGGCAGAACACTGAAGCTTTCTTT

J: TRBJ2-1
D: -
size: many
V: TRBV9
CDR3: CASSPRGYNEQFF
DNA: TGTGCCAGCAGCCCCCGGGGGTACAATGAGCAGTTCTTC

J: TRBJ2-3
D: TRBD2
size: -
V: TRBV7-8
CDR3: CASSTSGADSTDTQYF
DNA: TGTGCCAGCAGCACTAGCGGGGCGGATAGCACAGATACGCAGTATTTT

J: TRBJ1-1
D: -
size: many
V: TRBV7-2
CDR3: CASSLSPDLGAEAFF
DNA: TGTGCCAGCAGCTTAAGTCCCGACCTTGGGGCTGAAGCTTTCTTT

J: TRBJ2-7
D: -
size: many
V: TRBV28
CDR3: CASSLAGDTNEQYF
DNA: TGTGCCAGCAGCCTCGCTGGGGATACCAACGAGCAGTACTTC

J: TRBJ2-5
D: -
size: many
V: TRBV2
CDR3: CASSGGPGQLGETQYF
DNA: TGTGCCAGCAGTGGGGGCCCCGGGCAGTTGGGAGAGACCCAGTACTTC

J: TRBJ2-3
D: -
size: -
V: TRBV15
CDR3: CATSRDTDGLWTDTQYF
DNA: TGTGCCACCAGCAGAGATACAGACGGTTTGTGGACAGATACGCAGTATTTT

J: TRBJ2-2
D: -
size: -
V: TRBV14
CDR3: CASSQPGIGGELFF
DNA: TGTGCCAGCAGCCAACCAGGGATCGGCGGGGAGCTGTTTTTT

J: TRBJ2-3
D: TRBD2
size: many
V: TRBV6-6
CDR3: CASSYGLAGEPDTQYF
DNA: TGTGCCAGCAGTTACGGACTAGCGGGAGAGCCAGATACGCAGTATTTT

J: TRBJ1-6
D: -
size: -
V: TRBV28
CDR3: CASTRGIPYNPPLHF
DNA: TGTGCCAGCACCCGGGGAATCCCCTATAATCCACCCCTCCACTTT

J: TRBJ1-3
D: -
size: -
V: TRBV7-2
CDR3: CASSSGNSGNTIYF
DNA: TGTGCCAGCAGCTCAGGGAACTCTGGAAACACCATATATTTT

J: TRBJ2-5
D: -
size: many
V: TRBV7-9
CDR3: CASSFGLGETQYF
DNA: TGTGCCAGCAGCTTTGGGCTCGGAGAGACCCAGTACTTC

J: TRBJ2-3
D: TRBD2
size: -
V: TRBV18
CDR3: CASSPTSGSIYTDTQYF
DNA: TGTGCCAGCTCACCAACTAGCGGGAGCATATACACAGATACGCAGTATTTT

J: TRBJ2-7
D: TRBD2
size: many
V: TRBV11-2
CDR3: CASSLIPGGSYEQYF
DNA: TGTGCCAGCAGCTTAATCCCGGGAGGATCCTACGAGCAGTACTTC

J: TRBJ2-5
D: TRBD2
size: many
V: TRBV20-1
CDR3: CSARGVAGEGETQYF
DNA: TGCAGTGCTAGAGGGGTGGCGGGAGAAGGAGAGACCCAGTACTTC

J: TRBJ1-4
D: -
size: -
V: TRBV7-9
CDR3: CASSPKSAPTNEKLFF
DNA: TGTGCCAGCAGCCCGAAAAGCGCACCGACTAATGAAAAACTGTTTTTT

J: TRBJ2-5
D: TRBD2
size: once
V: TRBV11-2
CDR3: CASILGTSGGETQYF
DNA: TGTGCCAGCATCCTGGGGACTAGCGGGGGCGAGACCCAGTACTTC

J: TRBJ1-4
D: -
size: few
V: TRBV19
CDR3: CASSMTATNEKLFF
DNA: TGTGCCAGTAGTATGACAGCAACTAATGAAAAACTGTTTTTT

J: TRBJ2-7
D: TRBD1
size: -
V: TRBV2
CDR3: CASTEGRETGFYEQYF
DNA: TGTGCCAGCACAGAAGGTAGGGAGACAGGGTTCTACGAGCAGTACTTC

J: TRBJ2-1
D: -
size: many
V: TRBV11-3
CDR3: CASSRGPSYNEQFF
DNA: TGTGCCAGCAGCAGAGGCCCCTCCTACAATGAGCAGTTCTTC